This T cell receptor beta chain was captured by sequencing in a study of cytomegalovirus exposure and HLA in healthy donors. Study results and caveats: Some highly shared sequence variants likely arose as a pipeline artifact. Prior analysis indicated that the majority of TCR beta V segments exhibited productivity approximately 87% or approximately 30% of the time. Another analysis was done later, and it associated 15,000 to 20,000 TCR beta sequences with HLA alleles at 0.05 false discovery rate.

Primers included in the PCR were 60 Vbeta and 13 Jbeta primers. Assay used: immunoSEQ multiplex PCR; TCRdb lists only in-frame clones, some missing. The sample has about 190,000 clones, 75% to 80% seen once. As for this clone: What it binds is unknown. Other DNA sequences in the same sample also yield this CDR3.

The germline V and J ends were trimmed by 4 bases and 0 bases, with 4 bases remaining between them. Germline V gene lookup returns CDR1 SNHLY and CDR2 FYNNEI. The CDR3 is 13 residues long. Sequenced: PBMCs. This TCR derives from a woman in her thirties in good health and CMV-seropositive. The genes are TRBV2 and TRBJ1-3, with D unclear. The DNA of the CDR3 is TGTGCCAGCAGTGGCGGCTCTGGAAACACCATATATTTT. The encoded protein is CASSGGSGNTIYF.